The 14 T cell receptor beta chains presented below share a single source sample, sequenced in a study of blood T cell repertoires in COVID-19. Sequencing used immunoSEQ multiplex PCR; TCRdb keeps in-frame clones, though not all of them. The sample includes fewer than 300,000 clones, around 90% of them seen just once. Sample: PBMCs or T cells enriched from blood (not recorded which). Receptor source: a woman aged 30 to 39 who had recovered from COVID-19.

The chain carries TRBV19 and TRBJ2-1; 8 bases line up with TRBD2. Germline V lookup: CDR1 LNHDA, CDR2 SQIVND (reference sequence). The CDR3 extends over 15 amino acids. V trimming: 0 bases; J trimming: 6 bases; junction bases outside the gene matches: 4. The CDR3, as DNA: TGTGCCAGTAGTATAGAAAGCGGGAGTATCAATGAGCAGTTCTTC. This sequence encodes CASSIESGSINEQFF.

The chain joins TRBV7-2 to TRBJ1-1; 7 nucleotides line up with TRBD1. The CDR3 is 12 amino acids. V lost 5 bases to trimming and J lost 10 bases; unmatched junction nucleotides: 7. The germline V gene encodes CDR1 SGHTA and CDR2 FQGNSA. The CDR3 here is CASSRDRAIAFF. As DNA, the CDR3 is TGTGCCAGCAGCCGCGACAGGGCAATAGCTTTCTTT.

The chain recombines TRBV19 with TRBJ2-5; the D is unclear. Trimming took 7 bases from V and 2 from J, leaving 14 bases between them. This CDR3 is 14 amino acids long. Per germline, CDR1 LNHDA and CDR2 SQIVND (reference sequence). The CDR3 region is CASTPGQTQETQYF. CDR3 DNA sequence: TGTGCCAGTACCCCTGGGCAGACACAAGAGACCCAGTACTTC.

The DNA for the CDR3 is TGTGCCAGCAGCGCCGTGGGGACTAGTAATGAGCAGTTCTTC. It codes for CASSAVGTSNEQFF. The chain uses TRBV11-3 and TRBJ2-1; 8 bases are shared with TRBD2. In germline, CDR1 is SGHNT, CDR2 YENEEA. Losses at the gene ends were 5 bases for V and 7 bases for J; bases not matched to a gene: 7. There are 14 residues in the CDR3. The complete variable domain, with remaining parts taken from reference TRBV11-3 and TRBJ2-1, reads EAGVVQSPRYKIIEKKQPVAFWCNPISGHNTLYWYLQNLGQGPELLIRYENEEAVDDSQLPKDRFSAERLKGVDSTLKIQPAELGDSAVYLCASSAVGTSNEQFFGPGTRLTVL.

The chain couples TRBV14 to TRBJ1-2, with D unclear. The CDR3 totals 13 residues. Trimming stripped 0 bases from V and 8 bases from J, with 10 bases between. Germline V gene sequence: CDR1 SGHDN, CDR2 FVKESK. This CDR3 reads CASSQDMRNGYTF. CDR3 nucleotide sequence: TGTGCCAGCAGCCAAGATATGAGGAACGGCTACACCTTC.

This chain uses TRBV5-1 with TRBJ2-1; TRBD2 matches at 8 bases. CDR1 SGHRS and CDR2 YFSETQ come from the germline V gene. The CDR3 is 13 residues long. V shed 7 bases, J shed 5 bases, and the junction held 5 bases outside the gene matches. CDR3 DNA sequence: TGCGCCAGCCTCAGCGGGAGTAACAATGAGCAGTTCTTC. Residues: CASLSGSNNEQFF.

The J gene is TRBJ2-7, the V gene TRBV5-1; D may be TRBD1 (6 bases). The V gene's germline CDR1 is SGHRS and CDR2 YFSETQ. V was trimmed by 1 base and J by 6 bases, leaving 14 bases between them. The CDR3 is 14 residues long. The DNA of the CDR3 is TGCGCCAGCAGCTTGTGGGAGAAAGGGGGCGAGCAGTACTTC. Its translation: CASSLWEKGGEQYF. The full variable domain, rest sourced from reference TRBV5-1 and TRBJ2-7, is KAGVTQTPRYLIKTRGQQVTLSCSPISGHRSVSWYQQTPGQGLQFLFEYFSETQRNKGNFPGRFSGRQFSNSRSEMNVSTLELGDSALYLCASSLWEKGGEQYFGPGTRLTVT.

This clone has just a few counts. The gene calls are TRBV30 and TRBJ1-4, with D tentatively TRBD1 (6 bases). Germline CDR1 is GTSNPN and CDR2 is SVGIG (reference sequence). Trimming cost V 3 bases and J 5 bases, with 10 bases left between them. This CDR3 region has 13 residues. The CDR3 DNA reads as TGTGCCTGGAGAGGACAGCTAAATGAAAAACTGTTTTTT. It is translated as CAWRGQLNEKLFF.

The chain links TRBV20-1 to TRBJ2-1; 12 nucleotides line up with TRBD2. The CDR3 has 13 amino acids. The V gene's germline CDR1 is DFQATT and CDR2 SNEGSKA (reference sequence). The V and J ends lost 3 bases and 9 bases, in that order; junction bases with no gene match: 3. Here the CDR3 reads CSASLLAGGEQFF. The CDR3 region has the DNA TGCAGTGCTAGTCTACTAGCGGGAGGTGAGCAGTTCTTC.

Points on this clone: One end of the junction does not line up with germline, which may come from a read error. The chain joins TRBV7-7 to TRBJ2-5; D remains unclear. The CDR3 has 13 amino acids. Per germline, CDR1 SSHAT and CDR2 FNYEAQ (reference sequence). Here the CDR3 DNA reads TGTGCTAGCAGCTTTGGCAAAAAAGAGACCCAGTACTTC. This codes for CASSFGKKETQYF.

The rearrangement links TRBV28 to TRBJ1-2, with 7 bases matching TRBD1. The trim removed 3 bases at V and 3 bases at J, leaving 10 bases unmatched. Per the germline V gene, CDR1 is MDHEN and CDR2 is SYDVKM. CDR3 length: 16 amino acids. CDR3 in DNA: TGTGCCAGCAGTTTCCTCAGGGGGACGATTGACTATGGCTACACCTTC. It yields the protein CASSFLRGTIDYGYTF.

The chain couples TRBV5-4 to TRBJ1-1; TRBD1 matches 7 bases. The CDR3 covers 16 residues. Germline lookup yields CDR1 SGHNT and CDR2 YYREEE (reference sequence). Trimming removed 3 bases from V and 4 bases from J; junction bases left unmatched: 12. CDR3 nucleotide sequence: TGTGCCAGCAGCTCCTCCGGGCAGGGGGTTGGCACTGAAGCTTTCTTT. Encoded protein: CASSSSGQGVGTEAFF.

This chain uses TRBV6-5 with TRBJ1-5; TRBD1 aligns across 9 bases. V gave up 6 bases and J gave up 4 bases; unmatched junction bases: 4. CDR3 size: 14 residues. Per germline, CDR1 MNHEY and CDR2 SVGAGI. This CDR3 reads CASRGQGLNQPQHF. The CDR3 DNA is TGTGCCAGCAGAGGACAGGGGCTGAATCAGCCCCAGCATTTT.

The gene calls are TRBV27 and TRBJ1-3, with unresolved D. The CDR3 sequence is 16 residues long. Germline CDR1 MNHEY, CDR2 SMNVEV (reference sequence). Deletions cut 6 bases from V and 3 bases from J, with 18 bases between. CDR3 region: CASSPQSGGYGNTIYF. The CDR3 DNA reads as TGTGCCAGCAGCCCACAGTCAGGAGGGTATGGAAACACCATATATTTT.